This T cell receptor beta chain was sequenced in a study of T-cell memory formation after mild COVID-19. TCRdb re-analysed the 5' RACE reads in MiXCR, keeping a single row per CDR3 protein. Among 200,000 to 300,000 distinct CDR3 sequences listed, around a tenth were seen once. This clonotype came up a few times. The ends were cut back, 2 bases at V and 6 bases at J, with 14 bases in the middle. The V gene's germline CDR1 is MNHEY and CDR2 SVGEGT. The CDR3 is made up of 15 amino acids. Specimen: PBMCs or a T cell subset sorted from them (not recorded which). V gene TRBV6-2 or TRBV6-3 combines with J gene TRBJ1-5; D uncertain. The source is a man in his late teens or twenties who had mild COVID-19 (a few samples of this study predate the infection). Cell type and time point are not known. The CDR3 sequence: CASSYGRAGGQPQHF. The CDR3 region has the DNA TGTGCCAGCAGTTACGGGAGGGCAGGTGGTCAGCCCCAGCATTTT.